This T cell receptor (beta chain) was obtained from a study of T cell responses to AZD1222 COVID-19 vaccine. The CDR3 sequence is 14 residues long. Trimming cost V 5 bases and J 5 bases, with 13 bases left between them. Germline lookup yields CDR1 SGHTA and CDR2 FQGNSA. The table came from immunoSEQ multiplex PCR; TCRdb's copy has only in-frame clones and leaves some out. Seen here are some 50,000 clones, approximately 84% observed once, and the top ten hold around 27%. The source of this sequence is an adult in good health. The sample here was peripheral blood, taken on day 0 of AZD1222 vaccination. The J gene is TRBJ1-3, the V gene TRBV7-2; weak D call: TRBD1 (5 bases). The CDR3 sequence: CASSPTDSRNTIYF. Written as DNA, the CDR3 is TGTGCCAGCAGCCCGACAGACAGCAGAAACACCATATATTTT.